These T cell receptor beta chains were read from a single sample in a study of neoadjuvant nivolumab and ipilimumab in lung cancer. Repertoires were generated with immunoSEQ multiplex PCR, while TCRdb's copy carries only in-frame clones and drops some. The sample records about 38,000 clones, nearly 90% being singletons. Sequences were derived from peripheral blood, sampled before neoadjuvant nivolumab, alone or with ipilimumab. These receptors originate from an adult with non-small cell lung cancer. The conserved cysteine and the conserved F or W are not part of the CDR3 here. Each record gives: CDR3 protein, V gene.

AWSLRGFGTEAF TRBV30
AWESGISYEQY TRBV30
ASSPGTPGVHEQY TRBV18
ASMMMASGAYEQY TRBV2
ASSSNRAPYEQY TRBV7-2
ASRRPGPGYGYT TRBV9
ASSGGTSGGVRKQY TRBV5-1
ASSVGPGNQPQH TRBV18
ASSSLAGLPPNEQF TRBV7-9
ASSNSLQPYEQY TRBV27
ASSSRQGVTGELF TRBV7-9
ATSALAGVDTQY TRBV15
ASSLTGASEQY TRBV7-6
AWSSAGSLHEQF TRBV30
ASSSAGTSGNEQF TRBV5-1
ASSYGTGNTEAF TRBV6-5
ASSYVSGNTEAF TRBV6-5